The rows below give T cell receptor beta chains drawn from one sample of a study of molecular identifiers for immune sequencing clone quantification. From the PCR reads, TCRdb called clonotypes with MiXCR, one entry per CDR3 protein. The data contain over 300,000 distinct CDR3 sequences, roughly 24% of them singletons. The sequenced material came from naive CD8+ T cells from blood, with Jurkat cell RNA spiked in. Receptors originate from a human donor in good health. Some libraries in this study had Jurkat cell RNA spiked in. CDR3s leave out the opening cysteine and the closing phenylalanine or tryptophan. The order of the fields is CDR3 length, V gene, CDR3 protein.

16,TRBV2,ASKIRTAIRTGENIQY
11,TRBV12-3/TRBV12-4,ASRYATNEKLF
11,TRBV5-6,ASSEGSAYEQY
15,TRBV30,AWSSNPAYTFNTEAF
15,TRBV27,ASSLSFGTLGYNEQF
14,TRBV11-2,ASSLDGGGPYNEQF
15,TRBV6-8,ASSGRNRTGRVDEQF
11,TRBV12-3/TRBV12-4,ASRGGSRETQY
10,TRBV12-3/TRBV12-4,ASSPGNGELF
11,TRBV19,ASSWTSPDEQY
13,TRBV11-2,AGSLAQGKGQPQH
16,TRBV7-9,ASSLVAYPGGRTDTQY
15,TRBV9,ASSAGHLGRDGNEQY
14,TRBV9,ASSGAGGFGADTQY
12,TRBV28,ASSPPAANTEAF
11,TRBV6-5,ASSLGGIEKLF
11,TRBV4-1,ASSQDINYGYT
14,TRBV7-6,ASSNTGTGYSYEQY